This T cell receptor beta chain was documented in a study of CD8 T cells in Susac syndrome. Reverse transcription of about 0.5 to 1 ug RNA used random hexamers. TCRdb redid the calling of the immunoSEQ multiplex PCR reads with MiXCR, one entry per CDR3 protein. The table has around 200,000 distinct CDR3 sequences, 95% seen once; the top ten hold 0.09% to 0.1%. Under recently defined diagnostic criteria, the patients with Susac syndrome qualified as having definite or probable disease. In this sample, this clonotype turned up once. The receptor was isolated from a human donor with Susac syndrome. The source material was CD4+ T cells from PBMCs.

In DNA form, the CDR3 reads TGCAGCGGCGGACAGCCCACAGATACGCAGTATTTT. It yields the protein CSGGQPTDTQYF. This sequence joins TRBV29-1 and TRBJ2-3, with a weak D call TRBD1 (6 bases). V lost 7 bases to trimming and J lost 2 bases, with 10 bases between them. Germline V gene lookup returns CDR1 SQVTM and CDR2 ANQGSEA. CDR3 length equals 12 residues.